These T cell receptor beta chains were read from a single sample in a study of radiotherapy plus CTLA-4 blockade in lung cancer. Libraries were prepared by immunoSEQ multiplex PCR; TCRdb keeps only in-frame clonotypes and omits some of them. The repertoire holds roughly 54,000 clones, with around four fifths as singletons. The specimen was peripheral blood, collected from a patient treated with radiotherapy plus ipilimumab. These receptors came from a human donor with non-small cell lung cancer whose response to radiotherapy plus ipilimumab could not be evaluated. Both conserved end residues are part of each CDR3. The D gene is left open where the match is weak. Not every row has a clone size; where given, it reads once, few, many or a size class.

size,J,V,D,DNA,CDR3
-,TRBJ1-5,TRBV28,-,TGTGCCAGCAGTTCCATCAGCGGAAGCAATCAGCCCCAGCATTTT,CASSSISGSNQPQHF
-,TRBJ1-1,TRBV9,TRBD1,TGTGCCAGCAGCGTTGGAGACAGGGACAATGAAGCTTTCTTT,CASSVGDRDNEAFF
-,TRBJ2-7,TRBV2,TRBD2,TGTGCCAGTACTAGGGGACTAGCAGATTCCTACGAGCAGTACTTC,CASTRGLADSYEQYF
-,TRBJ1-2,TRBV15,TRBD1,TGTGCCACCAGCAGAGGCGGACAGGGGACGGGCTATGGCTACACCTTC,CATSRGGQGTGYGYTF
-,TRBJ2-3,TRBV7-2,TRBD2,TGTGCCAGCAGCTCTAGCGGGAGTAAGCACACAGATACGCAGTATTTT,CASSSSGSKHTDTQYF
-,TRBJ2-7,TRBV27,TRBD2,TGTGCCAGCAGTTTAACTGGACTAGCATTCGAGCAGTACTTC,CASSLTGLAFEQYF
few,TRBJ2-7,TRBV7-8,-,TGTGCCAGCAGCATGCCGGGGATCTACTACGAGCAGTACTTC,CASSMPGIYYEQYF
-,TRBJ2-1,TRBV4-3,-,TGCGCCAGCAGCCAAGGGGGGCCCGGGACCCGGCAGTTCTTC,CASSQGGPGTRQFF
-,TRBJ2-1,TRBV19,TRBD2,TGTGCCAGTAGTATTCTGGGACTAGCGAATGAGCAGTTCTTC,CASSILGLANEQFF
-,TRBJ2-7,TRBV7-2,-,TGTGCCAGCAGCTCCCCTTACAGGGAAAAGTACTTC,CASSSPYREKYF
few,TRBJ2-4,TRBV6-5,TRBD1,TGTGCCAGCCGCGGACAGGGCACGGGCAAAAACATTCAGTACTTC,CASRGQGTGKNIQYF
-,TRBJ2-5,TRBV2,TRBD1,TGTGCCACCCGGGACAGCTCTAGAGAGCAGTACTTC,CATRDSSREQYF
-,TRBJ2-5,TRBV28,TRBD1,TGTGCCAGCAAGCCCCGGGACAGCCAAGAGACCCAGTACTTC,CASKPRDSQETQYF
-,TRBJ1-5,TRBV6-6,-,TGTGCCAGCGTGGGGGGGAGTCAGCCCCAGCATTTT,CASVGGSQPQHF
-,TRBJ2-7,TRBV7-9,-,TGTGCCAGCAGCCTCCGGGAGAAAAACTACGAGCAGTACTTC,CASSLREKNYEQYF
-,TRBJ2-5,TRBV13,TRBD2,TGTGCCAGCAGCTCCCGACTAGCGGGATCGGAGAAGACCCAGTACTTC,CASSSRLAGSEKTQYF
-,TRBJ1-1,TRBV5-4,-,TGTGCCAGCAGCCCCTCGGGGAGCACTGAAGCTTTCTTT,CASSPSGSTEAFF
few,TRBJ1-1,TRBV7-2,TRBD1,TGTGCCAGCAGCTTACAGGGGGCGAGTGAAGCTTTCTTT,CASSLQGASEAFF
few,TRBJ2-1,TRBV4-2,TRBD2,TGTGCCAGCAACCAAGGACTAGCGGGAGTCAATGAGCAGTTCTTC,CASNQGLAGVNEQFF